Shown below are 27 T cell receptor beta chains from a single sample sequenced in a study of cytomegalovirus exposure and HLA in healthy donors. The PCR ran on 60 Vbeta and 13 Jbeta primers. TCRdb's table, derived via immunoSEQ multiplex PCR, lists solely in-frame clones and lacks some. This table holds 100,000 to 150,000 clones, roughly 80% found once. What was sequenced was PBMCs. Receptor source: a boy between 5 and 17 years old in good health and CMV-seronegative.

This clone was recorded once. V and J are TRBV6-5 and TRBJ1-2; D is possibly TRBD1 (5 bases). V lost 10 bases and J 3 bases, leaving 6 bases between the germline ends. Germline V gene data show CDR1 as MNHEY and CDR2 as SVGAGI. The CDR3 spans 10 residues. CDR3 in amino acids: CATGDYGYTF. The DNA for the CDR3 is TGTGCCACGGGGGACTATGGCTACACCTTC.

The chain couples TRBV6-5 to TRBJ1-1; weak D call: TRBD1 (5 bases). There are 15 residues in the CDR3. Trimming left V 6 bases short and J 7 bases short, with 21 bases between. CDR1 and CDR2 from the germline V gene are MNHEY and SVGAGI. The CDR3 reads CASRAPRVGRSEAFF. The CDR3 region has the DNA TGTGCCAGCAGAGCCCCCAGGGTCGGAAGGAGTGAAGCTTTCTTT.

This clone appeared a few times. The rearrangement links TRBV6-5 to TRBJ2-7; 11 nucleotides agree with TRBD2. The CDR3 is made up of 14 amino acids. With 6 bases clipped from V and 2 bases from J, the junction kept 3 bases outside the gene matches. CDR1 and CDR2 (germline): MNHEY, SVGAGI. The CDR3 reads CASRASGRTYEQYF. For the CDR3, the DNA is TGTGCCAGCAGGGCTAGCGGGAGGACCTACGAGCAGTACTTC.

The V and J genes are TRBV11-2 and TRBJ2-7; 8 nucleotides align to TRBD1. The CDR3 spans 15 residues. Germline V gives CDR1 SGHAT, CDR2 FQNNGV. J was trimmed by 0 bases and V by 3 bases; bases with no gene match: 4. The CDR3 sequence: CASSFGTGHSYEQYF. The CDR3 region has the DNA TGTGCCAGCAGCTTCGGGACAGGACACTCCTACGAGCAGTACTTC.

This clone has a handful of counts. This chain joins TRBV7-9 and TRBJ2-1, with TRBD2 matching 7 bases. The CDR3 is made up of 16 amino acids. Germline V CDR1 and CDR2: SEHNR, FQNEAQ (reference sequence). Trimming took 1 base from V and 7 from J; bases not matched to a gene: 10. The CDR3 loop is CASSLVGGEKENEQFF. In DNA form, the CDR3 reads TGTGCCAGCAGCTTAGTGGGAGGGGAGAAGGAAAATGAGCAGTTCTTC.

This chain connects TRBV7-9 to TRBJ2-6; perhaps TRBD2 as D (6 bases). The CDR3 is 15 amino acids. Trimming removed 6 bases at V and 2 bases at J, with 11 bases between. The germline V gene has CDR1 SEHNR and CDR2 FQNEAQ (reference sequence). Here the CDR3 DNA reads TGTGCCAGCAGTTTCGGGGGTCCTGGGGCCAACGTCCTGACTTTC. Amino acids: CASSFGGPGANVLTF.

CDR3 nucleotides: TGTGCCAGCTTCGAGGCAGGAGGCAATGAGCAGTTCTTC. This translates into CASFEAGGNEQFF. V is TRBV6-6 and J is TRBJ2-1; a weak D match, TRBD2 (5 bases). From germline, CDR1 is MNHNY and CDR2 SVGAGI (reference sequence). The CDR3 has 13 residues. Trimming took off 8 bases at V and 6 bases at J, with 14 bases between the two ends.

This chain uses TRBV4-3 with TRBJ2-6, with 8 bases fitting TRBD1. The CDR3 loop spans 20 amino acids. The germline V gene encodes CDR1 LGHNA and CDR2 YSLEER. J was trimmed by 4 bases and V by 1 base; bases with no gene match: 15. The CDR3 sequence: CASSQVGGTGSLLGANVLTF. The DNA of the CDR3 is TGCGCCAGCAGCCAAGTAGGGGGGACAGGTTCTCTCTTAGGGGCCAACGTCCTGACTTTC.

The chain couples TRBV5-5 to TRBJ1-1; 7 bases agree with TRBD1. Trimming took 3 bases from V and 1 from J; bases not matched to a gene: 3. The CDR3 loop spans 14 amino acids. Germline loops: CDR1 SGHKS, CDR2 YYEKEE (reference sequence). The CDR3 coding sequence is TGTGCCAGCAGCTGGACAGGAGCGAACACTGAAGCTTTCTTT. As protein: CASSWTGANTEAFF.

The rearrangement uses TRBV6-5 and TRBJ2-6; TRBD1 aligns across 7 bases. Trimming at V came to 7 bases and at J to 4 bases, leaving 7 bases not matched to a gene. The germline gives CDR1 MNHEY, CDR2 SVGAGI. The CDR3 length is 15 residues. CDR3 residues: CASTSQGPGANVLTF. For the CDR3, the DNA is TGTGCCAGCACCTCACAGGGGCCCGGGGCCAACGTCCTGACTTTC.

The rearrangement links TRBV25-1 to TRBJ1-5; unclear D gene. Trimming took off 4 bases at V and 6 bases at J, with 7 bases between the two ends. The CDR3 consists of 12 residues. CDR1 is MGHDK, CDR2 SYGVNS, per germline. CDR3 coding DNA: TGTGCCAGCAGTGCGACTGGTCAGCCCCAGCATTTT. Translating gives CASSATGQPQHF. Full variable domain (missing parts from reference TRBV25-1 and TRBJ1-5): EADIYQTPRYLVIGTGKKITLECSQTMGHDKMYWYQQDPGMELHLIHYSYGVNSTEKGDLSSESTVSRIRTEHFPLTLESARPSHTSQYLCASSATGQPQHFGDGTRLSIL.

The chain employs TRBV7-8 and TRBJ2-7, with TRBD2 identical over 8 bases. The length of the CDR3 is 15 residues. Germline CDR1 reads SGHVS; CDR2 reads FQNEAQ. J was trimmed by 1 base and V by 4 bases; bases with no gene match: 6. The CDR3 sequence is CASSWGLEASYEQYF. The DNA for the CDR3 is TGTGCCAGCAGCTGGGGACTAGAGGCTTCCTACGAGCAGTACTTC.

This clone was seen a handful of times. The V and J genes are TRBV25-1 and TRBJ1-4; D is perhaps TRBD1 (6 bases). The CDR3 consists of 17 residues. In germline, CDR1 is MGHDK, CDR2 SYGVNS. The V gene lost 8 bases and the J gene lost 8 bases, with 27 bases spanning the gap. CDR3 coding DNA: TGTGCCAGCTCTACTGACAGGATCTCGGCGTGGGGCGAAAAACTGTTTTTT. Translation gives CASSTDRISAWGEKLFF. The complete variable domain, with remaining parts taken from reference TRBV25-1 and TRBJ1-4, reads EADIYQTPRYLVIGTGKKITLECSQTMGHDKMYWYQQDPGMELHLIHYSYGVNSTEKGDLSSESTVSRIRTEHFPLTLESARPSHTSQYLCASSTDRISAWGEKLFFGSGTQLSVL.

The V gene is TRBV27, the J gene TRBJ1-1; D is uncertain. Between the trimmed V and J ends, which lost 2 bases and 1 base, there was a span of 5 bases. The CDR3 extends over 13 amino acids. Per the germline V gene, CDR1 is MNHEY and CDR2 is SMNVEV (reference sequence). The CDR3 nucleotides are TGTGCCAGCAGTTTAAGAGGGAACACTGAAGCTTTCTTT. Protein: CASSLRGNTEAFF.

CDR3 loop: CSVATGTHGYTF. In DNA, the CDR3 is TGCAGCGTTGCGACAGGGACCCATGGCTACACCTTC. The chain is built from TRBV29-1 and TRBJ1-2; 7 nucleotides match TRBD1. This CDR3 has 12 amino acids. Germline trimming cut 4 bases from V and 6 bases from J; bases unmatched to any gene: 5. Looked up from germline, CDR1 is SQVTM and CDR2 is ANQGSEA.

This clone was recorded only once. CDR3 sequence: CSVSNQYNTGELFF. For the CDR3, the DNA is TGCAGCGTTTCAAACCAGTACAACACCGGGGAGCTGTTTTTT. The rearrangement joins TRBV29-1 to TRBJ2-2; D is unresolved. The germline gives CDR1 SQVTM, CDR2 ANQGSEA. Trimming took 5 bases from V and 2 from J, leaving 12 bases between them. The CDR3 runs to 14 residues.

Worth noting for this clone: One end of the junction fails to match germline, which may point to a read error. V is TRBV15 and J is TRBJ2-6; D uncertain. Germline loops: CDR1 LNHNV, CDR2 YYDKDF (reference sequence). The CDR3 contains 17 residues. The CDR3 region is CATSGDRLLSGANVLTF. The CDR3 nucleotides are TGTGCCACCAGCGGAGATCGACTCCTCTCTGGGGCCAACGTCCTGACTTTC. The complete variable domain, with remaining parts taken from reference TRBV15 and TRBJ2-6, reads DAMVIQNPRYQVTQFGKPVTLSCSQTLNHNVMYWYQQKSSQAPKLLFHYYDKDFNNEADTPDNFQSRRPNTSFCFLDIRSPGLGDTAMYLCATSGDRLLSGANVLTFGAGSRLTVL.

This chain uses TRBV19 with TRBJ2-5; possible D gene TRBD2, 6 bases. The length of the CDR3 is 14 residues. The germline CDR1 and CDR2 sequences are LNHDA and SQIVND (reference sequence). V lost 3 bases and J 1 base, leaving 9 bases between the germline ends. The CDR3: CASSMGGSQETQYF. CDR3 nucleotide sequence: TGTGCCAGTAGTATGGGAGGCAGCCAAGAGACCCAGTACTTC. The full variable domain, its missing parts supplied by reference TRBV19 and TRBJ2-5, is DGGITQSPKYLFRKEGQNVTLSCEQNLNHDAMYWYRQDPGQGLRLIYYSQIVNDFQKGDIAEGYSVSREKKESFPLTVTSAQKNPTAFYLCASSMGGSQETQYFGPGTRLLVL.

J is TRBJ2-7 and V is TRBV7-2; 10 bases map to TRBD2. Germline V gives CDR1 SGHTA, CDR2 FQGNSA. Trimming at V came to 2 bases and at J to 5 bases, leaving 3 bases not matched to a gene. This CDR3 spans 14 amino acids. The CDR3: CASSLTSGIDEQYF. The CDR3 DNA reads as TGTGCCAGCAGCTTAACTAGCGGGATTGACGAGCAGTACTTC. Combining the CDR3 with reference TRBV7-2 and TRBJ2-7 gives the whole variable domain GAGVSQSPSNKVTEKGKDVELRCDPISGHTALYWYRQSLGQGLEFLIYFQGNSAPDKSGLPSDRFSAERTGGSVSTLTIQRTQQEDSAVYLCASSLTSGIDEQYFGPGTRLTVT.

This chain joins TRBV6-6 and TRBJ2-1; 7 positions match TRBD1. Germline CDR1 and CDR2: MNHNY and SVGAGI (reference sequence). V was clipped by 0 bases and J by 6 bases; unmatched bases: 8. The CDR3 is 16 amino acids. The DNA of the CDR3 is TGTGCCAGCAGTTACTCGGGACAGTTATTGGGCAATGAGCAGTTCTTC. Protein sequence: CASSYSGQLLGNEQFF.

The sample holds one count of this clone. This chain joins TRBV10-3 and TRBJ2-1; 16 positions match TRBD2. This CDR3 spans 18 amino acids. The germline CDR1 and CDR2 sequences are ENHRY and SYGVKD. V was clipped by 5 bases and J by 2 bases; unmatched bases: 6. The CDR3 DNA reads TGTGCCATCAGTAGGGAGGGACTAGCGGGAGGGCCCTACAATGAGCAGTTCTTC. Translation: CAISREGLAGGPYNEQFF.

The rearrangement uses TRBV4-1 and TRBJ1-5; possible D gene TRBD1, 5 bases. There are 16 residues in the CDR3. Trimming removed 6 bases from V and 7 bases from J, with 22 bases in between. From germline, CDR1 is MGHRA and CDR2 YSYEKL. The CDR3 region is CASSSSPGGGRQPQHF. The CDR3 nucleotides read TGCGCCAGCAGTTCTTCTCCTGGGGGAGGTCGGCAGCCCCAGCATTTT.

This clone was recorded a few times. The chain uses TRBV21-1 and TRBJ1-1; the table names TRBD1, a call not compared with the DNA. TRBV21-1 is deemed a pseudogene. The CDR3 has 12 amino acids. The CDR3 spells CASSKALKGAFF. In nucleotides, the CDR3 is TGTGCCAGCAGCAAAGCGCTTAAGGGGGCTTTCTTT.

The chain combines TRBV29-1 with TRBJ1-2; D perhaps matches TRBD1 (6 bases). Per germline, CDR1 SQVTM and CDR2 ANQGSEA. V was shortened by 7 bases and J by 3 bases, with 15 bases between the two germline ends. The CDR3 covers 13 residues. CDR3 DNA: TGCAGCGCCCTAACGGGGGGCGACTATGGCTACACCTTC. Translated: CSALTGGDYGYTF.

The J gene is TRBJ1-1, the V gene TRBV25-1; D remains ambiguous. The CDR3 runs 13 residues. Trimming removed 7 bases at V and 7 bases at J, with 16 bases between. Germline CDR1 MGHDK, CDR2 SYGVNS. CDR3 sequence (DNA): TGTGCCAGCACTACTTTCGCGGAGGGTGAAGCTTTCTTT. Translated: CASTTFAEGEAFF.

This clone has only a few counts. The V call is TRBV4-2, the J call TRBJ2-3; 7 bases are shared with TRBD2. The CDR3 has 18 residues. Germline assignment: CDR1 LGHNA and CDR2 YNFKEQ. Losses at the gene ends were 0 bases for V and 0 bases for J; bases not matched to a gene: 9. This chain's CDR3 is CASSQELPSGPSTDTQYF. CDR3 in DNA: TGTGCCAGCAGCCAAGAACTTCCTAGCGGTCCTAGCACAGATACGCAGTATTTT.

The V and J genes are TRBV5-1 and TRBJ2-7; TRBD2 agrees at 7 bases. The CDR3 has 11 residues. Looked up from germline, CDR1 is SGHRS and CDR2 is YFSETQ. With V trimmed by 4 bases and J by 8 bases, 3 bases remained unmatched. CDR3 residues: CASSPGGKQYF. CDR3 bases: TGCGCCAGCAGCCCCGGGGGGAAGCAGTACTTC.